The rows below give T cell receptor beta chains drawn from one sample of a study of control samples from healthy donors and cancer patients. Method: immunoSEQ multiplex PCR; TCRdb's copy keeps in-frame clones and lacks some. The sample yields over 200,000 clones, more than 65% seen once. Sequencing input: PBMCs. The receptor source for this set is a woman aged 55-69 years with lung cancer. CDR3s include the opening cysteine and the closing phenylalanine or tryptophan. The D gene is left open where the match is weak. Size values are once, few and many counts, or a class for expanded clones, and some rows have none.

V: TRBV3-1/TRBV3-2; size: .; J: TRBJ1-2; D: .; DNA: TGTGCCAGCAGCCAAGATTCGGGTAATGGCTACACCTTC; CDR3: CASSQDSGNGYTF
V: TRBV5-1; size: .; J: TRBJ2-3; D: .; DNA: TGCGCCAGCAGCTTGATCGGACAGCCCACAGATACGCAGTATTTT; CDR3: CASSLIGQPTDTQYF
V: TRBV18; size: .; J: TRBJ1-1; D: TRBD1; DNA: TGTGCCAGCTCAGGACAGGCGAACACTGAAGCTTTCTTT; CDR3: CASSGQANTEAFF
V: TRBV18; size: few; J: TRBJ1-1; D: TRBD1; DNA: TGTGCCAGCTCACCTCCTCGACAGGGTGGTATGAACACTGAAGCTTTCTTT; CDR3: CASSPPRQGGMNTEAFF
V: TRBV30; size: .; J: TRBJ1-3; D: TRBD1; DNA: TGTGCCTGGGCGACAGGGGTGAACACCATATATTTT; CDR3: CAWATGVNTIYF
V: TRBV28; size: few; J: TRBJ1-2; D: TRBD1; DNA: TGTGCCAGCAGTAGGGACAGGCTCCTTGGCTACACCTTC; CDR3: CASSRDRLLGYTF
V: TRBV9; size: .; J: TRBJ1-2; D: TRBD1; DNA: TGTGCCAGCAGCCCCCGGCCGACAGGGGGCGGGTATGGCTACACCTTC; CDR3: CASSPRPTGGGYGYTF
V: TRBV5-1; size: many; J: TRBJ1-6; D: .; DNA: TGCGCCAGCAGCTTAACGGGGCTACGATCACCCCTCCACTTT; CDR3: CASSLTGLRSPLHF
V: TRBV5-1; size: .; J: TRBJ1-1; D: .; DNA: TGCGCCAGCAGCTTGGACAGGGTGGACACTGAAGCTTTCTTT; CDR3: CASSLDRVDTEAFF
V: TRBV10-1; size: .; J: TRBJ2-4; D: .; DNA: TGCGCCAGCAGTGCCGGGACTTCTGAACCAGCCAAAAACATTCAGTACTTC; CDR3: CASSAGTSEPAKNIQYF
V: TRBV19; size: .; J: TRBJ1-1; D: .; DNA: TGTGCCAGTAGTACCACACTGAACACTGAAGCTTTCTTT; CDR3: CASSTTLNTEAFF
V: TRBV28; size: once; J: TRBJ1-5; D: .; DNA: TGTGCCAGCAGTCCCCGTAGGGGCAATCAGCCCCAGCATTTT; CDR3: CASSPRRGNQPQHF
V: TRBV2; size: .; J: TRBJ1-3; D: .; DNA: TGTGCCAGCAGTGAAGCCACAGGGACTGGAAACACCATATATTTT; CDR3: CASSEATGTGNTIYF
V: TRBV30; size: .; J: TRBJ1-4; D: .; DNA: TGTGCCTGGAGCCCCGCGGGACCACTCGAAGATGAAAAACTGTTTTTT; CDR3: CAWSPAGPLEDEKLFF
V: TRBV25-1; size: .; J: TRBJ1-1; D: .; DNA: TGTGCCAGCACTCCCGGGATCTTGAACACTGAAGCTTTCTTT; CDR3: CASTPGILNTEAFF
V: TRBV7-9; size: .; J: TRBJ2-7; D: TRBD1; DNA: TGTGCCAGCAGCCAGGGACAGGGTATCAACGAGCAGTACTTC; CDR3: CASSQGQGINEQYF
V: TRBV5-1; size: once; J: TRBJ2-7; D: TRBD2; DNA: TGCGCCAGCAGCTTGGCGGGGCTAGCGGGGGACGAGCAGTACTTC; CDR3: CASSLAGLAGDEQYF
V: TRBV4-1; size: .; J: TRBJ1-3; D: .; DNA: TGCGCCAGCAGCCAATACTCTGGAAACACCATATATTTT; CDR3: CASSQYSGNTIYF
V: TRBV3-1/TRBV3-2; size: .; J: TRBJ1-5; D: .; DNA: TGTGCCAGCAGCTCCCGCAATCAGCCCCAGCATTTT; CDR3: CASSSRNQPQHF
V: TRBV5-6; size: few; J: TRBJ1-3; D: .; DNA: TGTGCCAGCAGCTTGGCCGGGTTCGGAAACACCATATATTTT; CDR3: CASSLAGFGNTIYF
V: TRBV9; size: .; J: TRBJ2-5; D: .; DNA: TGTGCCAGCAGCGCACTAGCTTGGGAGACCCAGTACTTC; CDR3: CASSALAWETQYF
V: TRBV5-4; size: few; J: TRBJ1-2; D: .; DNA: TGTGCCAGCAGTCCCGTGACGAGTTTCTATGGCTACACCTTC; CDR3: CASSPVTSFYGYTF